These T cell receptor beta chains were read from a single sample in a study of blood T cells in healthy people across ages. TCRdb used MiXCR to reprocess the 5' RACE reads, holding one entry per CDR3 protein. The table has about 620,000 distinct CDR3 sequences, more than 20% seen once. Material: blood. The source of these receptors is a man in his 70s in good health. Each CDR3 is given with its conserved first and last residue. D genes are given only for firm matches. Clone sizes are given selectively: once, few, many, or a class where the clone is expanded.

d_call	clone_size	v_call	j_call	cdr3_nt	cdr3_aa
TRBD1	.	TRBV7-2	TRBJ2-7	TGTGCCAGCAGCCCGAGAACCGGGACAGGGGCGGACGAGCAGTACTTC	CASSPRTGTGADEQYF
TRBD2	few	TRBV7-2	TRBJ2-1	TGTGCCAGCACCGAAACTAGCGGGGCTTACAATGAGCAGTTCTTC	CASTETSGAYNEQFF
.	.	TRBV18	TRBJ2-7	TGTGCCAGCTCCCCACAGGGAAGGGACGAGCAGTACTTC	CASSPQGRDEQYF
TRBD2	.	TRBV28	TRBJ2-1	TGTGCCAGCCGCAAGGGGCGGGAGGGGAATGAGCAGTTCTTC	CASRKGREGNEQFF
TRBD2	few	TRBV2	TRBJ2-2	TGTACCAGCAAACGACTAGCGGGAGCGGTCGGGGAGCTGTTTTTT	CTSKRLAGAVGELFF
.	many	TRBV29-1	TRBJ1-2	TGCAGCGCTCCAGGGTTGCAGGGCTACACCTTC	CSAPGLQGYTF
.	few	TRBV7-9	TRBJ2-1	TGTGCCAGCAGCTTAGCGGATATAAGGGCGGATGAGCAGTTCTTC	CASSLADIRADEQFF
TRBD1	few	TRBV15	TRBJ1-2	TGTGCCACCAGCGCCCGGAAGACAGGGGATGGCTACACCTTC	CATSARKTGDGYTF
TRBD1	.	TRBV7-9	TRBJ2-5	TGTGCCAGCAGCTTATTTGGCCTGGGACAGTTTTCAGAGACCCAGTACTTC	CASSLFGLGQFSETQYF
.	.	TRBV20-1	TRBJ2-1	TGCAGTGCTAGAGATCCGGCCCATTCCTACAATGAGCAGTTCTTC	CSARDPAHSYNEQFF
.	few	TRBV18	TRBJ2-7	TGTGCCAGCTCACCACCGATGCGGGACTCCTACGAGCAGTACTTC	CASSPPMRDSYEQYF
TRBD1	.	TRBV7-2	TRBJ2-3	TGTGCCAGCAGTAAGGACAGGGGGCAGATAGATACGCAGTATTTT	CASSKDRGQIDTQYF
.	few	TRBV11-2	TRBJ1-3	TGTGCCAGCAGCTTAGATACCGGGCACCAGGTCGGAAACACCATATATTTT	CASSLDTGHQVGNTIYF
TRBD1	.	TRBV2	TRBJ1-2	TGTGCCAGCGGTGAGGGGGCGTTGTCCGTCTATGGCTACACCTTC	CASGEGALSVYGYTF
.	.	TRBV28	TRBJ2-4	TGTGCCAGCAGTTTATTAGTGGGAAACAAAAACATTCAGTACTTC	CASSLLVGNKNIQYF
TRBD2	.	TRBV28	TRBJ2-3	TGTGCCAGCAGTCCCCTTGGCGGGAGATCCTATAGGACAGATACGCAGTATTTT	CASSPLGGRSYRTDTQYF
.	.	TRBV7-9	TRBJ2-7	TGTGCCAGCAAAATGGGGGAGGCCTACGAGCAGTACTTC	CASKMGEAYEQYF
.	few	TRBV9	TRBJ2-1	TGTGCCAGCAGCGTAGGCGTCCGCGGAGCCTCCTACAATGAGCAGTTCTTC	CASSVGVRGASYNEQFF
TRBD1	few	TRBV28	TRBJ2-7	TGTGCCATCGGGACAGGGAGCTCCTACGAGCAGTACTTC	CAIGTGSSYEQYF
.	.	TRBV28	TRBJ2-5	TGTGCCAGCACCTCAAGCAGGCAGGAAAAAGAGACCCAGTACTTC	CASTSSRQEKETQYF
.	.	TRBV24-1	TRBJ2-5	TGTGCCACCAGTGGACAACACCAAGAGACCCAGTACTTC	CATSGQHQETQYF
TRBD2	.	TRBV4-2	TRBJ2-1	TGTGCCAGCAGCCAAGCCCTAGCGGTTTACAATGAGCAGTTCTTC	CASSQALAVYNEQFF
.	many	TRBV29-1	TRBJ1-1	TGCAGCGCCGGGACCCAGAACACTGAAGCTTTCTTT	CSAGTQNTEAFF
TRBD1	.	TRBV5-6	TRBJ1-2	TGTGCCAGCAGCTTGGGACAGGGGGCGTATGGCTACACCTTC	CASSLGQGAYGYTF
TRBD2	.	TRBV20-1	TRBJ2-1	TGCAGTGCAGCAGCGGGAGTCAATGAGCAGTTCTTC	CSAAAGVNEQFF
.	.	TRBV7-2	TRBJ2-5	TGTGCCAGCAGCTTAGACGTAAAAGAGACCCAGTACTTC	CASSLDVKETQYF
.	many	TRBV12-3/TRBV12-4	TRBJ1-1	TGTGCCAGCAGCCTCCGGGAGAACACTGAAGCTTTCTTT	CASSLRENTEAFF
.	.	TRBV7-2	TRBJ2-7	TGTGCCAGCAGCCAAACAGGGAACTCTCCTACCTACGAGCAGTACTTC	CASSQTGNSPTYEQYF
.	few	TRBV4-3	TRBJ2-1	TGCGCCAGCAGCCAAGTCCCGAGGGGATCCGGGACTTCGAACAATGAGCAGTTCTTC	CASSQVPRGSGTSNNEQFF
.	.	TRBV18	TRBJ2-5	TGTGCCAGCTCACCACTAGCCGGGGACACCCAAGAGACCCAGTACTTC	CASSPLAGDTQETQYF
.	few	TRBV2	TRBJ2-5	TGTGCCAGCAGTCCACTCCGGGAGAAGGAGACCCAGTACTTC	CASSPLREKETQYF
TRBD1	.	TRBV12-3/TRBV12-4	TRBJ1-5	TGTGCCAGCAGTTCGACAGGGGCCCGCAATCAGCCCCAGCATTTT	CASSSTGARNQPQHF
.	.	TRBV20-1	TRBJ1-2	TGCAGTGCGATGGAGAGCTATGGCTACACCTTC	CSAMESYGYTF
.	.	TRBV7-8	TRBJ1-5	TGTGCCAGCAGCTTAGTCGGGGGGTATAGCAATCAGCCCCAGCATTTT	CASSLVGGYSNQPQHF
.	few	TRBV27	TRBJ1-4	TGTGCCAGCAGTTTAATAGGGCAGAATGAAAAACTGTTTTTT	CASSLIGQNEKLFF
TRBD1	.	TRBV18	TRBJ2-5	TGTGCCAGCTCACCATCGGTGGGACAGGGGATCGAGACCCAGTACTTC	CASSPSVGQGIETQYF
TRBD1	.	TRBV7-7	TRBJ2-3	TGTGCTAGCAGCTTAGGACGGACAGGGAGGACAGATACGCAGTATTTT	CASSLGRTGRTDTQYF
.	.	TRBV10-3	TRBJ2-1	TGTGCCATCAGTGAGTCGACTCGGCTCCAGAATGAGCAGTTCTTC	CAISESTRLQNEQFF
.	.	TRBV11-3	TRBJ2-1	TGTGCCAGCAGCTGGAGTCCCCAGAACTACGAGCAGTTCTTC	CASSWSPQNYEQFF
TRBD1	.	TRBV7-2	TRBJ2-7	TGTGCCAGCAGCTTGGGGACAGCCTCGGGGGAGCAGTACTTC	CASSLGTASGEQYF
.	.	TRBV29-1	TRBJ1-1	TGCAGCGTTGAAGATCACGGGAACACTGAAGCTTTCTTT	CSVEDHGNTEAFF
.	many	TRBV6-5	TRBJ1-6	TGTGCCAGCAGTTACTCGTCTGAACTCAATTCACCCCTCCACTTT	CASSYSSELNSPLHF
TRBD2	.	TRBV9	TRBJ2-2	TGTGCCAGCAGCGTAGCTCTTTTGGCTAGCGGGAGAACCGGGGAGCTGTTTTTT	CASSVALLASGRTGELFF
TRBD2	.	TRBV12-3/TRBV12-4	TRBJ2-4	TGTGCCAGCAGTTTAGCATACCTAAGCGGGAGCTTAGCCAAAAACATTCAGTACTTC	CASSLAYLSGSLAKNIQYF
.	.	TRBV6-2/TRBV6-3	TRBJ2-3	TGTGCCAGCAGTTATGGTGCACAACGCACAGATACGCAGTATTTT	CASSYGAQRTDTQYF
TRBD1	few	TRBV10-3	TRBJ1-6	TGTGCCATCAGTACCGACAGGGCAACAGGATCACCCCTCCACTTT	CAISTDRATGSPLHF
.	few	TRBV4-1	TRBJ1-3	TGCGCCAGCAGCCAAGATGGATTCTCTGGAAACACCATATATTTT	CASSQDGFSGNTIYF
.	.	TRBV28	TRBJ1-2	TGTGCCAGCAGTTTAAGGGCCTCCACCTACTATGGCTACACCTTC	CASSLRASTYYGYTF
TRBD1	.	TRBV6-5	TRBJ2-7	TGTGCCAGCGCACGACAGGGGGGCTACGAGCAGTACTTC	CASARQGGYEQYF
.	once	TRBV10-3	TRBJ2-3	TGTGCCATCAGTGCCGGCGGGGTGTCAGATACGCAGTATTTT	CAISAGGVSDTQYF
TRBD1	.	TRBV7-9	TRBJ2-2	TGTGCCAGCAGCTCATCCCGGGACAGGCCGAACACCGGGGAGCTGTTTTTT	CASSSSRDRPNTGELFF
TRBD2	few	TRBV7-3	TRBJ2-1	TGTGCCAGCAGCTTAGAGCGGGAGGGTCCTACGGTCTTC	CASSLEREGPTVF
.	.	TRBV20-1	TRBJ2-5	TGCACTGCCGACGATCGCAGGGCTTCTGGGGGAGAGACCCAGTACTTC	CTADDRRASGGETQYF
.	.	TRBV12-3/TRBV12-4	TRBJ2-3	TGTGCCAGCAGCCTGGGCATCTCGAGAGCAGATACGCAGTATTTT	CASSLGISRADTQYF
.	.	TRBV2	TRBJ2-1	TGTGCCAGCTCGGAGGGGGAGACCTACAATGAGCAGTTCTTC	CASSEGETYNEQFF
TRBD2	many	TRBV7-2	TRBJ2-1	TGTGCCAGCAGACTAGCGGGAGGGAGGCATGAGCAGTTCTTC	CASRLAGGRHEQFF
.	many	TRBV10-3	TRBJ2-5	TGTGCCATCAAAGTCCAAGAGACCCAGTACTTC	CAIKVQETQYF